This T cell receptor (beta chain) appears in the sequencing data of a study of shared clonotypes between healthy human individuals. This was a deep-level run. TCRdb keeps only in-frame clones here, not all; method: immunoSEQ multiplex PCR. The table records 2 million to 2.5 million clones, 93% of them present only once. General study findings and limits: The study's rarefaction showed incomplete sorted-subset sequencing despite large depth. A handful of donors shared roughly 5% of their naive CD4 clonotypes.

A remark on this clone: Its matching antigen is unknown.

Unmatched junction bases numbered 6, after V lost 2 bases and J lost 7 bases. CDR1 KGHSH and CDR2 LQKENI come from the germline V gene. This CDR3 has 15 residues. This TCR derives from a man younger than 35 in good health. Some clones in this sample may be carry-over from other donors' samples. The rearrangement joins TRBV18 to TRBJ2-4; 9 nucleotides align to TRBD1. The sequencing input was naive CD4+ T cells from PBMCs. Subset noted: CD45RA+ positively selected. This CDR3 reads CASSPGTGLGNIQYF. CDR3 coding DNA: TGTGCCAGCTCACCAGGGACAGGGTTAGGGAACATTCAGTACTTC.